The 27 T cell receptor beta chains below all came from one sample that was sequenced in a study of blood T cell repertoires in COVID-19. Generated by immunoSEQ multiplex PCR, the TCRdb table keeps only in-frame clones and is missing some. The sample lists 150,000 to 200,000 clones, about 88% seen once, with roughly 9% in the top ten. The sample taken for sequencing was PBMCs or T cells enriched from blood (not recorded which). These TCRs come from a woman aged 18-29 years who had recovered from COVID-19.

The chain carries TRBV15 and TRBJ2-3; 10 bases fit TRBD2. The germline gives CDR1 LNHNV, CDR2 YYDKDF (reference sequence). The CDR3 covers 16 residues. J was trimmed by 4 bases and V by 0 bases; bases with no gene match: 4. CDR3 DNA: TGTGCCACCAGCAGAGACCCAGCGGGGGGGGCAGATACGCAGTATTTT. Protein product: CATSRDPAGGADTQYF.

V gene TRBV29-1 combines with J gene TRBJ1-1; 7 bases line up with TRBD1. The J segment lost 7 bases and the V segment lost 1 base, leaving 6 bases of the junction unmatched. Germline lookup yields CDR1 SQVTM and CDR2 ANQGSEA. CDR3 length: 13 residues. CDR3 nucleotide sequence: TGCAGCGTTGAAGGGAGAGGACAGGTTGAAGCTTTCTTT. Translated: CSVEGRGQVEAFF.

The chain employs TRBV6-5 and TRBJ2-5; tentative D call: TRBD1 (5 bases). CDR1 is MNHEY and CDR2 is SVGAGI in the germline V gene. This CDR3 contains 16 residues. V was trimmed by 2 bases and J by 7 bases, leaving 20 bases between them. The CDR3 sequence: CASSYGSQDGDVTQYF. The DNA for the CDR3 is TGTGCCAGCAGTTACGGTTCACAGGATGGGGATGTGACCCAGTACTTC.

The chain has TRBV7-2 and TRBJ2-7, with a possible D match to TRBD2 (6 bases). V was cut by 5 bases and J by 9 bases, with 26 bases left in between. Per germline, CDR1 SGHTA and CDR2 FQGNSA. The CDR3 contains 16 residues. CDR3 in DNA: TGTGCCAGCAGCACTACTCCCGGGAGACTAGGGCCCGCGCAGTACTTC. This codes for CASSTTPGRLGPAQYF.

The V gene is TRBV2, the J gene TRBJ2-1; TRBD2 matches at 16 bases. From germline, CDR1 is SNHLY and CDR2 FYNNEI. This CDR3 is built from 19 residues. After removal of 6 bases from V and 7 bases from J, the junction contained 15 bases not matched to a gene. The DNA for the CDR3 is TGTGCCAGCAGCCCGACGGGACTAGCGGGAGGGTTAAATCTGAATGAGCAGTTCTTC. The encoded protein is CASSPTGLAGGLNLNEQFF.

This chain connects TRBV6-5 to TRBJ2-7; 7 bases agree with TRBD2. The ends lost 0 bases at V and 7 bases at J; junction bases unmatched: 0. Germline V lookup: CDR1 MNHEY, CDR2 SVGAGI. This CDR3 contains 12 residues. CDR3 sequence (DNA): TGTGCCAGCAGTTACTCGCGGGGGGAGCAGTACTTC. Translating it yields CASSYSRGEQYF.

This chain connects TRBV10-3 to TRBJ2-5, with TRBD2 identical over 7 bases. Germline V lookup: CDR1 ENHRY, CDR2 SYGVKD. This CDR3 is built from 16 residues. With 0 bases clipped from V and 2 bases from J, the junction kept 6 bases outside the gene matches. As DNA, the CDR3 is TGTGCCATCAGTGAGTCACTGGGCGGGGGACAAGAGACCCAGTACTTC. Its translation: CAISESLGGGQETQYF.

In its sample, this clone was seen a few times. The chain couples TRBV20-1 to TRBJ1-2; 7 bases align to TRBD1. The germline gives CDR1 DFQATT, CDR2 SNEGSKA (reference sequence). The CDR3 is 13 amino acids. V dropped 3 bases and J dropped 8; count of bases not matched to a gene: 9. The CDR3 DNA reads TGCAGTGCTAGTGGGGGACAGAGGAAGGGCTACACCTTC. Amino acids: CSASGGQRKGYTF.

The chain employs TRBV3-1 (or the pseudogene TRBV3-2) and TRBJ2-2; no clear D gene. Germline values: CDR1 LGHDT, CDR2 YNNKEL (reference sequence). This CDR3 has 14 residues. V was shortened by 0 bases and J by 5 bases, with 7 bases between the two germline ends. CDR3 sequence reads: CASSQDVSTGELFF. DNA for the CDR3: TGTGCCAGCAGCCAAGATGTATCTACCGGGGAGCTGTTTTTT.

This chain connects TRBV14 to TRBJ1-6; D gene uncertain. This CDR3 has 14 residues. CDR1 and CDR2 from the germline V gene are SGHDN and FVKESK. Trimming removed 1 base at V and 10 bases at J, with 11 bases between. The CDR3 DNA reads TGTGCCAGCAGCCAAGTCTCCGGGAGCTCACCCCTCCACTTT. This gives the protein CASSQVSGSSPLHF.

This clone was counted ten times or more. The CDR3 reads CSVGQGSSDNEQFF. DNA of the CDR3: TGCAGCGTTGGTCAGGGATCCTCGGACAATGAGCAGTTCTTC. The V and J genes are TRBV29-1 and TRBJ2-1, with D possibly being TRBD1 (5 bases). Germline CDR1 is SQVTM and CDR2 is ANQGSEA. CDR3 length: 14 residues. The germline V and J ends were trimmed by 4 bases and 5 bases, with 15 bases remaining between them.

The rearrangement uses TRBV4-1 and TRBJ2-5; TRBD2 might be the D (5 bases). V was pared by 2 bases and J by 5 bases, with 9 bases between. The V gene's germline CDR1 is MGHRA and CDR2 YSYEKL. This CDR3 is 13 amino acids long. The CDR3 DNA follows: TGCGCCAGCAGCCAAATAGCGTGGGAGACCCAGTACTTC. Translated, it gives CASSQIAWETQYF.

CDR3 sequence (DNA): TGCAGCGTTCGGCAGGCACAGGGGGCTGCGCAGTACTTC. This translates into CSVRQAQGAAQYF. The rearrangement links TRBV29-1 to TRBJ2-7; 9 bases match TRBD1. The CDR3 consists of 13 residues. Germline V gives CDR1 SQVTM, CDR2 ANQGSEA. V shed 5 bases and J 9 bases; nucleotides not matched to a gene: 11.

V usage is TRBV29-1 and J usage is TRBJ2-3; D gene ambiguous. Trimming took off 6 bases at V and 4 bases at J, with 8 bases between the two ends. The CDR3 has 11 amino acids. Per the germline V gene, CDR1 is SQVTM and CDR2 is ANQGSEA. DNA of the CDR3: TGCAGCGTCGGAGAAGCAGATACGCAGTATTTT. This sequence encodes CSVGEADTQYF.

This clone was seen more than once but under ten times. The V and J genes are TRBV28 and TRBJ2-7; 8 nucleotides match TRBD1. The CDR3 is 15 residues long. The trim removed 5 bases at V and 0 bases at J, leaving 6 bases unmatched. Germline V CDR1 and CDR2: MDHEN, SYDVKM. CDR3 nucleotides: TGTGCCAGCAGTCCAGGGGGCTCCCGCTCCTACGAGCAGTACTTC. It yields the protein CASSPGGSRSYEQYF. The whole variable domain, remainder taken from reference TRBV28 and TRBJ2-7, is DVKVTQSSRYLVKRTGEKVFLECVQDMDHENMFWYRQDPGLGLRLIYFSYDVKMKEKGDIPEGYSVSREKKERFSLILESASTNQTSMYLCASSPGGSRSYEQYFGPGTRLTVT.

The chain links TRBV30 to TRBJ2-5; no clear D gene. Germline-derived CDR1 and CDR2 are GTSNPN and SVGIG (reference sequence). This CDR3 is 11 amino acids long. V was cut by 0 bases and J by 4 bases, with 3 bases left in between. The CDR3 DNA reads as TGTGCCTGGAGTGTGAGAGAGACCCAGTACTTC. Its protein is CAWSVRETQYF.

This chain links TRBV6-5 with TRBJ2-3, with 8 bases that match TRBD2. Losses at the gene ends were 2 bases for V and 3 bases for J; bases not matched to a gene: 4. The germline CDR1 and CDR2 sequences are MNHEY and SVGAGI. CDR3 length equals 15 residues. In DNA form, the CDR3 reads TGTGCCAGCAGTTACGAGCGGGGGAGAACAGATACGCAGTATTTT. Amino acid sequence: CASSYERGRTDTQYF.

The chain combines TRBV25-1 with TRBJ2-5; possible D gene TRBD2, 6 bases. The CDR3 runs 14 residues. CDR1 and CDR2 from the germline V gene are MGHDK and SYGVNS. Trimming took off 2 bases at V and 4 bases at J, with 11 bases between the two ends. The CDR3 sequence is CASSEGRGLETQYF. The DNA of the CDR3 is TGTGCCAGCAGTGAAGGGCGGGGTCTAGAGACCCAGTACTTC.

The genes are TRBV2 and TRBJ2-3; no reliable D call. This CDR3 spans 12 amino acids. Germline CDR1 SNHLY, CDR2 FYNNEI. Trimming removed 7 bases from V and 7 bases from J, with 12 bases in between. CDR3 sequence reads: CASTSGSNTQYF. In DNA, the CDR3 is TGTGCCAGCACCTCCGGGTCCAATACGCAGTATTTT.

DNA for the CDR3: TGTGCCAGCAGCCATCGGACAGGCGAGCAGTACTTC. Translation gives CASSHRTGEQYF. The V and J genes are TRBV4-2 and TRBJ2-7; 7 bases fit TRBD1. The V and J ends lost 3 bases and 6 bases, in that order; junction bases with no gene match: 2. CDR3 size: 12 residues. Germline V gene data show CDR1 as LGHNA and CDR2 as YNFKEQ.

This clone was detected once. The V call is TRBV28, the J call TRBJ1-2, with D uncertain. Germline V lookup: CDR1 MDHEN, CDR2 SYDVKM. Trimming removed 2 bases from V and 4 bases from J, with 14 bases in between. This CDR3 contains 15 residues. The CDR3 DNA reads TGTGCCAGCAGTTTAGGGCCCAATCGTAGCTATGGCTACACCTTC. Translating it yields CASSLGPNRSYGYTF.

The gene calls are TRBV4-3 and TRBJ2-3; TRBD2 agrees at 8 bases. Looked up from germline, CDR1 is LGHNA and CDR2 is YSLEER. The CDR3 has 18 residues. The V segment lost 1 base and the J segment 0 bases; nucleotides outside the gene matches: 9. DNA of the CDR3: TGCGCCAGCAGCCAAGGTTTTACTAGCGGAACTAGCACAGATACGCAGTATTTT. Translated, it gives CASSQGFTSGTSTDTQYF.

The V and J genes are TRBV7-3 and TRBJ2-3; D is possibly TRBD2 (6 bases). Germline loops: CDR1 SGHTA, CDR2 FQGTGA. V lost 5 bases, J lost 2 bases, and 20 bases lay in between. The CDR3 is 17 amino acids. The CDR3 loop reads CASSPWGGFLNTDTQYF. The CDR3 DNA reads as TGTGCCAGCAGCCCATGGGGAGGCTTCCTCAACACAGATACGCAGTATTTT.

CDR3 DNA: TGCAGCGTTGCAGGGTATGCTGAAGCTTTCTTT. Protein: CSVAGYAEAFF. The chain is built from TRBV29-1 and TRBJ1-1; tentative D call: TRBD1 (5 bases). Germline V gene sequence: CDR1 SQVTM, CDR2 ANQGSEA. The CDR3 contains 11 residues. V was clipped by 4 bases and J by 6 bases, with 9 bases between them. Complete variable domain (other parts from reference TRBV29-1 and TRBJ1-1): SAVISQKPSRDICQRGTSLTIQCQVDSQVTMMFWYRQQPGQSLTLIATANQGSEATYESGFVIDKFPISRPNLTFSTLTVSNMSPEDSSIYLCSVAGYAEAFFGQGTRLTVV.

The gene calls are TRBV4-2 and TRBJ1-2; the match to TRBD1 covers 8 bases. The CDR3 contains 19 residues. V shed 0 bases and J 1 base; nucleotides not matched to a gene: 13. The germline CDR1 and CDR2 sequences are LGHNA and YNFKEQ. The CDR3 nucleotides read TGTGCCAGCAGCCAAGAGGTGTGGCAGGGGGCAGGCGGTAACTATGGCTACACCTTC. Translation gives CASSQEVWQGAGGNYGYTF.

This chain joins TRBV7-2 and TRBJ2-5, with 16 bases that match TRBD2. V was pared by 5 bases and J by 3 bases, with 6 bases of the junction left unmatched. Per the germline V gene, CDR1 is SGHTA and CDR2 is FQGNSA. The CDR3 consists of 17 residues. In DNA, the CDR3 is TGTGCCAGCAGCCGGGGACTAGCGGGGGGGATCGAAGAGACCCAGTACTTC. Amino acid sequence: CASSRGLAGGIEETQYF.

V usage is TRBV4-1 and J usage is TRBJ2-1; 7 nucleotides align to TRBD1. J was trimmed by 0 bases and V by 4 bases; bases with no gene match: 15. The CDR3 runs 19 residues. CDR1 is MGHRA and CDR2 is YSYEKL in the germline V gene. The CDR3 nucleotides are TGCGCCAGCAGCCGACGTCCCGACCGGGGACAGAGCTCCTACAATGAGCAGTTCTTC. Protein sequence: CASSRRPDRGQSSYNEQFF.